Described below is a single T cell receptor beta chain sequence and its context. These data come from a study of blood T cell repertoires in COVID-19. Study-wide background: The United States, Italy and Spain provided the acute and convalescent COVID-19 samples. Sample material is recorded as cDNA or gDNA derived from T cells, B-cell-depleted T cells, or PBMCs.

The CDR3 spans 12 residues. CDR1 SGDLS and CDR2 YYNGEE come from the germline V gene. V lost 4 bases and J 9 bases, leaving 11 bases between the germline ends. In the authors' workflow: Amplification of reference gene primers was used by the study to estimate nucleated cell counts. Only in-frame clones appear in the TCRdb table, and some are missing; sequencing was by immunoSEQ multiplex PCR. V, J and clone size reflect that table, while D and trimming were determined from the DNA. Among some 460,000 clones listed, 75% to 90% were seen once. Recovered participants had two consecutive negative NP/OP PCR tests, healthcare professional clearance, or symptom resolution.

Sequences were obtained from PBMCs or T cells enriched from blood (not recorded which). V gene TRBV9 combines with J gene TRBJ2-1, with D perhaps matching TRBD2 (6 bases). The sequence derives from a woman between 18 and 29 years old who had recovered from COVID-19. The CDR3 sequence is CASSRGASEQFF. The CDR3 DNA is TGTGCCAGCAGCCGCGGGGCTAGTGAGCAGTTCTTC.